These 30 T cell receptor beta chains share one sample of origin, sequenced in a study of cytomegalovirus exposure and HLA in healthy donors. PCR primers comprised 60 Vbeta and 13 Jbeta primers. Method: immunoSEQ multiplex PCR; TCRdb's copy keeps in-frame clones and lacks some. This repertoire shows tens of thousands of clones, approximately 80% found once; its top ten account for just under 3%. Source material: PBMCs. The receptors derive from a woman younger than 45 in good health and CMV-seronegative.

This clone was seen more than once but under ten times. The V gene is TRBV30, the J gene TRBJ2-6, with TRBD1 matching 9 bases. V lost 3 bases and J lost 1; bases outside the gene matches: 7. This CDR3 contains 17 residues. The germline CDR1 and CDR2 sequences are GTSNPN and SVGIG (reference sequence). DNA for the CDR3: TGTGCCTGGAGGAGGGACAGGGCAAAATCTGGGGCCAACGTCCTGACTTTC. Its protein product is CAWRRDRAKSGANVLTF.

The rearrangement joins TRBV7-9 to TRBJ1-1; perhaps TRBD1 as D (5 bases). CDR3 length: 15 amino acids. Trimming cost V 5 bases and J 6 bases, with 19 bases left between them. Germline V lookup: CDR1 SEHNR, CDR2 FQNEAQ (reference sequence). The CDR3 DNA sequence: TGTGCCAGCAGCCTCTCGGCTTCAGGGATGGCTGAAGCTTTCTTT. As protein: CASSLSASGMAEAFF. Based on the CDR3 plus reference TRBV7-9 and TRBJ1-1, the full variable domain is DTGVSQNPRHKITKRGQNVTFRCDPISEHNRLYWYRQTLGQGPEFLTYFQNEAQLEKSRLLSDRFSAERPKGSFSTLEIQRTEQGDSAMYLCASSLSASGMAEAFFGQGTRLTVV.

The chain is built from TRBV7-9 and TRBJ2-5, with D possibly being TRBD2 (6 bases). The CDR3 length is 16 residues. V was clipped by 1 base and J by 5 bases, with 17 bases between them. Looked up from germline, CDR1 is SEHNR and CDR2 is FQNEAQ (reference sequence). Written as DNA, the CDR3 is TGTGCCAGCAGCTTAGTTCCCTCTAGCGATCGGGAGACCCAGTACTTC. Its translation: CASSLVPSSDRETQYF.

This CDR3 is CASSVAASGGDYQETQYF. In DNA form, the CDR3 reads TGTGCCAGCAGCGTGGCCGCTAGCGGGGGGGATTACCAAGAGACCCAGTACTTC. The genes are TRBV7-2 and TRBJ2-5; 12 bases fit TRBD2. CDR3 length: 18 residues. Germline V gene sequence: CDR1 SGHTA, CDR2 FQGNSA. The V segment lost 5 bases and the J segment 0 bases; nucleotides outside the gene matches: 10.

V gene TRBV10-3 combines with J gene TRBJ2-3; 8 bases map to TRBD1. The CDR3 length is 14 residues. With 4 bases clipped from V and 11 bases from J, the junction kept 11 bases outside the gene matches. Germline V gene lookup returns CDR1 ENHRY and CDR2 SYGVKD. The CDR3 bases are TGTGCCATCAGTGGATCCGCGGACAGGGAAGGGCAGTATTTT. Its protein product is CAISGSADREGQYF.

The chain couples TRBV27 to TRBJ1-6, with D perhaps TRBD1 (5 bases). Germline V gene lookup returns CDR1 MNHEY and CDR2 SMNVEV (reference sequence). This CDR3 is built from 13 residues. The germline V and J ends were trimmed by 5 bases and 10 bases, with 12 bases remaining between them. CDR3 region: CASSITGDSPLHF. CDR3 bases: TGTGCCAGCAGTATCACAGGAGACTCACCCCTCCACTTT.

The V call is TRBV7-9, the J call TRBJ2-7, with 11 bases lining up with TRBD2. Germline V gene lookup returns CDR1 SEHNR and CDR2 FQNEAQ (reference sequence). With 4 bases clipped from V and 5 bases from J, the junction kept 16 bases outside the gene matches. This CDR3 comprises 18 residues. CDR3 protein: CASSSIGLAGWGNHEQYV. In DNA form, the CDR3 reads TGTGCCAGCAGCTCAATAGGACTAGCGGGCTGGGGCAACCACGAGCAGTACGTC.

The chain carries TRBV2 and TRBJ2-1; 7 bases are shared with TRBD1. The CDR3 has 14 residues. Germline CDR1 reads SNHLY; CDR2 reads FYNNEI. The V segment lost 6 bases and the J segment 0 bases; nucleotides outside the gene matches: 2. Written as DNA, the CDR3 is TGTGCCAGCAGCCGGGACAGCTCCTACAATGAGCAGTTCTTC. As protein: CASSRDSSYNEQFF.

The chain joins TRBV5-1 to TRBJ1-2; TRBD1 matches at 10 bases. V shed 3 bases and J 8 bases; nucleotides not matched to a gene: 7. The CDR3 has 14 residues. Germline V lookup: CDR1 SGHRS, CDR2 YFSETQ. The CDR3 bases are TGCGCCAGCAGCTCGAACGGACAGGGGGGAGGCTACACCTTC. Encoded protein: CASSSNGQGGGYTF. The variable domain in full, completed from reference TRBV5-1 and TRBJ1-2, reads KAGVTQTPRYLIKTRGQQVTLSCSPISGHRSVSWYQQTPGQGLQFLFEYFSETQRNKGNFPGRFSGRQFSNSRSEMNVSTLELGDSALYLCASSSNGQGGGYTFGSGTRLTVV.

V gene TRBV9 combines with J gene TRBJ2-2, with TRBD2 matching 8 bases. From germline, CDR1 is SGDLS and CDR2 YYNGEE. CDR3 length: 16 amino acids. The V and J ends lost 4 bases and 1 base, in that order; junction bases with no gene match: 6. As DNA, the CDR3 is TGTGCCAGCAGCCCAGCGCTAGCGGGGAACACCGGGGAGCTGTTTTTT. This codes for CASSPALAGNTGELFF.

V usage is TRBV4-1 and J usage is TRBJ2-5; 10 bases are a match to TRBD1. The V gene end was trimmed by 4 bases and the J gene end by 5 bases; junction bases not matched to a gene: 1. The CDR3 is 13 residues long. Germline V gene sequence: CDR1 MGHRA, CDR2 YSYEKL. The CDR3 region is CASSRTGGETQYF. In DNA form, the CDR3 reads TGCGCCAGCAGCCGGACAGGGGGGGAGACCCAGTACTTC.

The chain recombines TRBV30 with TRBJ1-1, with 11 bases that match TRBD1. The CDR3 consists of 13 residues. Germline V lookup: CDR1 GTSNPN, CDR2 SVGIG (reference sequence). V shed 5 bases and J 1 base; nucleotides not matched to a gene: 0. CDR3 loop: CAWGQGANTEAFF. The CDR3 bases are TGTGCCTGGGGACAGGGGGCGAACACTGAAGCTTTCTTT.

This clone showed up just a few times. The chain links TRBV19 to TRBJ2-6, with D possibly TRBD1 on 6 matching bases. The ends were cut back, 5 bases at V and 1 base at J, with 9 bases in the middle. The CDR3 consists of 15 residues. Germline V gene lookup returns CDR1 LNHDA and CDR2 SQIVND (reference sequence). CDR3 DNA sequence: TGTGCCAGTAGTGTCAGGGGATCTGGGGCCAACGTCCTGACTTTC. It codes for CASSVRGSGANVLTF.

This clone was counted only a few times. Germline is not matched at one junction end, which may reflect a read error. The chain has TRBV5-4 and TRBJ2-2; 8 bases agree with TRBD2. Germline-derived CDR1 and CDR2 are SGHNT and YYREEE (reference sequence). The CDR3 has 16 amino acids. The DNA of the CDR3 is TGCGCCAGCAGCCAAGGGACTAGAATGAACACCGGGGAGCTGTTTTTT. This translates into CASSQGTRMNTGELFF.

The rearrangement joins TRBV4-2 to TRBJ2-3, with TRBD1 as a possible D gene (7 bases). The germline V gene has CDR1 LGHNA and CDR2 YNFKEQ. V lost 0 bases and J lost 0, with 25 bases in between. The CDR3 has 21 residues. As DNA, the CDR3 is TGTGCCAGCAGCCAAGAAAGGGGGCGGGGCCCTACATACCCCAGCACAGATACGCAGTATTTT. Translated, it gives CASSQERGRGPTYPSTDTQYF.

The chain links TRBV7-3 to TRBJ1-2; 10 bases line up with TRBD1. The V segment lost 6 bases and the J segment 8 bases; nucleotides outside the gene matches: 6. CDR1 and CDR2 from the germline V gene are SGHTA and FQGTGA. This CDR3 has 13 residues. DNA of the CDR3: TGTGCCAGCAGATCGACAGGGGGCGAGGGCTACACCTTC. It encodes CASRSTGGEGYTF.

This chain connects TRBV4-3 to TRBJ2-3; possible D gene TRBD2, 5 bases. Germline V gene sequence: CDR1 LGHNA, CDR2 YSLEER. V lost 0 bases, J lost 8 bases, and 24 bases lay in between. This CDR3 spans 18 amino acids. The CDR3 DNA reads as TGCGCCAGCAGCCAAGATCTAGCCCTACAAACCAGCGGTGGTACGCAGTATTTT. Encoded protein: CASSQDLALQTSGGTQYF.

This chain uses TRBV21-1 with TRBJ1-2; TRBD1 is the table's D call and was not checked against the DNA. TRBV21-1 is flagged as a pseudogene. The CDR3 contains 17 residues. As DNA, the CDR3 is TGTGCCAGCACACAGGGGGGAAACAGGGTAATATACTATGGCTACACCTTC. It specifies CASTQGGNRVIYYGYTF.

The CDR3 protein is CASSLQGRSNYGYTF. In DNA, the CDR3 is TGTGCCAGCAGCCTACAGGGTCGGAGCAACTATGGCTACACCTTC. The V call is TRBV11-2, the J call TRBJ1-2, with D possibly matching TRBD1 (6 bases). From germline, CDR1 is SGHAT and CDR2 FQNNGV. The V end lost 5 bases, the J end lost 2 bases, and 15 bases lay between the germline ends. CDR3 length: 15 amino acids.

The V gene is TRBV18, the J gene TRBJ1-5, with D possibly being TRBD1 (5 bases). Germline V lookup: CDR1 KGHSH, CDR2 LQKENI. V was pared by 5 bases and J by 2 bases, with 13 bases between. The CDR3 consists of 15 residues. CDR3 sequence reads: CASSIDSIGNQPQHF. DNA of the CDR3: TGTGCCAGCTCAATTGACAGTATAGGCAATCAGCCCCAGCATTTT.

The genes are TRBV7-2 and TRBJ1-1; TRBD1 matches at 9 bases. This CDR3 region has 15 residues. Germline V gives CDR1 SGHTA, CDR2 FQGNSA. J was trimmed by 5 bases and V by 4 bases; bases with no gene match: 8. The DNA of the CDR3 is TGTGCCAGCAGCTCCGGACAGGGGAGGGGGACTGAAGCTTTCTTT. This encodes CASSSGQGRGTEAFF.

V is TRBV15 and J is TRBJ2-7, with no clear D. The CDR3 runs 14 residues. V shed 1 base and J shed 0 bases, with 7 bases lying between them. From germline, CDR1 is LNHNV and CDR2 YYDKDF (reference sequence). CDR3 sequence: CATSRGYSSYEQYF. In DNA, the CDR3 is TGTGCCACCAGCAGAGGATACAGCTCCTACGAGCAGTACTTC.

The rearrangement joins TRBV7-9 to TRBJ2-7; 9 positions agree with TRBD1. CDR1 SEHNR and CDR2 FQNEAQ come from the germline V gene (reference sequence). Germline trimming cut 3 bases from V and 5 bases from J; bases unmatched to any gene: 11. This CDR3 is built from 16 residues. The CDR3 is CASSFGTGLIVDEQYF. The CDR3 DNA follows: TGTGCCAGCAGCTTCGGGACAGGGTTAATTGTCGACGAGCAGTACTTC.

The chain is built from TRBV5-1 and TRBJ2-7, with 9 bases aligning to TRBD1. The CDR3 has 15 residues. The V gene's germline CDR1 is SGHRS and CDR2 YFSETQ. V trimming: 4 bases; J trimming: 3 bases; junction bases outside the gene matches: 8. The CDR3 spells CASSTLDRGLYEQYF. CDR3 in DNA: TGCGCCAGCAGCACGTTGGACAGGGGCCTCTACGAGCAGTACTTC.

The gene calls are TRBV19 and TRBJ1-5; no reliable D call. Trimming stripped 5 bases from V and 0 bases from J, with 11 bases between. The germline V gene encodes CDR1 LNHDA and CDR2 SQIVND (reference sequence). The CDR3 consists of 15 residues. The CDR3 bases are TGTGCCAGTAGTCTAACAGCATATAGCAATCAGCCCCAGCATTTT. Its translation: CASSLTAYSNQPQHF.

The J gene is TRBJ2-1, the V gene TRBV29-1, with D possibly matching TRBD1 (5 bases). The V and J ends lost 5 bases and 4 bases respectively, with 15 bases between them. The CDR3 spans 14 residues. Germline V lookup: CDR1 SQVTM, CDR2 ANQGSEA. Here the CDR3 reads CSVKRGKEYNEQFF. Here the CDR3 DNA reads TGCAGCGTTAAAAGGGGAAAGGAGTACAATGAGCAGTTCTTC.

The chain is built from TRBV7-9 and TRBJ1-2, with 9 nucleotides matching TRBD1. This CDR3 has 17 residues. V gave up 1 base and J gave up 8 bases; unmatched junction bases: 14. Germline V lookup: CDR1 SEHNR, CDR2 FQNEAQ (reference sequence). In DNA, the CDR3 is TGTGCCAGCAGCTTAGGGGGATCACAGGGGGCGATGGACGGCTACACCTTC. It specifies CASSLGGSQGAMDGYTF.

This chain uses TRBV2 with TRBJ2-7; the match to TRBD1 covers 7 bases. Germline V gene data show CDR1 as SNHLY and CDR2 as FYNNEI. V trimming: 4 bases; J trimming: 3 bases; junction bases outside the gene matches: 9. The CDR3 is 15 amino acids. As DNA, the CDR3 is TGTGCCAGCAGTGGCCCCGGGACAGCCCTCTACGAGCAGTACGTC. As protein: CASSGPGTALYEQYV.

CDR3 coding DNA: TGTGCCTGGAGAGGGACAGGGGGCACTGAAGCTTTCTTT. This encodes CAWRGTGGTEAFF. The chain couples TRBV30 to TRBJ1-1; 11 nucleotides match TRBD1. The CDR3 loop spans 13 amino acids. In germline, CDR1 is GTSNPN, CDR2 SVGIG (reference sequence). V dropped 3 bases and J dropped 4; count of bases not matched to a gene: 1.

This chain uses TRBV5-6 with TRBJ1-3; 9 nucleotides align to TRBD1. Germline CDR1 and CDR2: SGHDT and YYEEEE. The CDR3 runs to 16 residues. After removal of 4 bases from V and 4 bases from J, the junction contained 9 bases not matched to a gene. The chain's CDR3 is CASSAWTGVRGNTIYF. CDR3 bases: TGTGCCAGCAGCGCCTGGACAGGGGTCCGCGGAAACACCATATATTTT.